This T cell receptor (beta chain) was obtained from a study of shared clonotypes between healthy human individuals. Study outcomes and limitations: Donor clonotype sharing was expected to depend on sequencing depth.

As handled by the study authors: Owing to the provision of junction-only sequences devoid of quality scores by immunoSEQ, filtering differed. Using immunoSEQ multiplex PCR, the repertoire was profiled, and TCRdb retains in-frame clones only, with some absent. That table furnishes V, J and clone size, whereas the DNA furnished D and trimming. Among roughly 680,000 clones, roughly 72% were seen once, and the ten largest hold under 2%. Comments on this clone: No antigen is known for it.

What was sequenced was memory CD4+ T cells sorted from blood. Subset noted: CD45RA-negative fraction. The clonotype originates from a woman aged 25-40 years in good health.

The DNA of the CDR3 is TGTGCCAGCAGCTTGGTTGGGGGAGGGCCACATGAGCAGTTCTTC. Amino acid sequence: CASSLVGGGPHEQFF. J is TRBJ2-1 and V is TRBV5-6, with 7 positions matching TRBD2. CDR3 length: 15 residues. Trimming cost V 0 bases and J 8 bases; bases outside gene matches: 8. Germline V gene lookup returns CDR1 SGHDT and CDR2 YYEEEE.